A single sample gave rise to the 26 T cell receptor beta chains below, sequenced in a study of blood T cell repertoires in COVID-19. Sequenced by immunoSEQ multiplex PCR; TCRdb stores in-frame clones only, minus some. The repertoire holds about 190,000 clones, with 70% to 80% as singletons. What was sequenced was peripheral blood. The origin of the receptors is a man in his forties or fifties who had recovered from COVID-19.

This chain connects TRBV7-3 to TRBJ2-3, with D unresolved. This CDR3 region has 14 residues. Trimming took 3 bases from V and 2 from J, leaving 9 bases between them. The V gene's germline CDR1 is SGHTA and CDR2 FQGTGA. The CDR3 region has the DNA TGTGCCAGCAGCTTCAACAGCAACACAGATACGCAGTATTTT. It specifies CASSFNSNTDTQYF.

The rearrangement joins TRBV4-2 to TRBJ2-1, with D possibly matching TRBD2 (5 bases). The length of the CDR3 is 14 residues. Germline values: CDR1 LGHNA, CDR2 YNFKEQ. Trimming took off 1 base at V and 1 base at J, with 5 bases between the two ends. The CDR3 sequence: CASSQGGSYNEQFF. The CDR3 coding sequence is TGTGCCAGCAGCCAAGGAGGGTCCTACAATGAGCAGTTCTTC.

This sequence joins TRBV27 and TRBJ2-7, with a possible D match to TRBD1 (5 bases). Germline CDR1 reads MNHEY; CDR2 reads SMNVEV (reference sequence). The V and J ends lost 6 bases and 6 bases respectively, with 15 bases between them. This CDR3 contains 13 residues. The CDR3 reads CASRSAGLVEQYF. In nucleotides, the CDR3 is TGTGCCAGCAGGAGCGCAGGGTTGGTCGAGCAGTACTTC.

This clone was found a few times. The V and J genes are TRBV19 and TRBJ2-2; TRBD2 agrees at 8 bases. V trimming: 5 bases; J trimming: 3 bases; junction bases outside the gene matches: 11. The germline V gene has CDR1 LNHDA and CDR2 SQIVND (reference sequence). The CDR3 is 17 residues long. CDR3 in DNA: TGTGCCAGTAGTCCCGGAGTAGCGGGGTACTACACCGGGGAGCTGTTTTTT. Amino acid sequence: CASSPGVAGYYTGELFF.

This chain links TRBV12-5 with TRBJ2-1; 8 nucleotides line up with TRBD2. Germline loops: CDR1 LGHNT, CDR2 FRNRAP. The V and J ends lost 7 bases and 8 bases, in that order; junction bases with no gene match: 7. The CDR3 extends over 13 amino acids. CDR3: CASAISGADEQFF. The CDR3 DNA sequence: TGTGCTAGTGCCATTAGCGGGGCTGATGAGCAGTTCTTC.

The V gene is TRBV27, the J gene TRBJ1-2, with TRBD1 identical over 10 bases. In germline, CDR1 is MNHEY, CDR2 SMNVEV (reference sequence). After removal of 8 bases from V and 5 bases from J, the junction contained 8 bases not matched to a gene. The CDR3 totals 14 residues. CDR3 DNA sequence: TGTGCCAGCCGCTACTCGGGACAGGGGTATGGCTACACCTTC. It yields the protein CASRYSGQGYGYTF.

The gene calls are TRBV5-4 and TRBJ2-3; TRBD1 aligns across 7 bases. V gave up 4 bases and J gave up 4 bases; unmatched junction bases: 9. Per the germline V gene, CDR1 is SGHNT and CDR2 is YYREEE (reference sequence). CDR3 size: 15 residues. CDR3 protein: CASSGPGTVSDTQYF. The CDR3 coding sequence is TGTGCCAGCAGCGGGCCAGGGACAGTATCAGATACGCAGTATTTT.

This sequence joins TRBV5-4 and TRBJ2-1; 10 bases align to TRBD2. The CDR3 consists of 17 residues. V shed 1 base, J shed 10 bases, and the junction held 14 bases outside the gene matches. Per germline, CDR1 SGHNT and CDR2 YYREEE (reference sequence). The CDR3 protein is CASSLSLAGDLRSEQFF. The DNA of the CDR3 is TGTGCCAGCAGCTTGTCGCTAGCGGGAGACCTTCGTTCCGAGCAGTTCTTC.

This chain connects TRBV2 to TRBJ2-1; D may be TRBD1 (6 bases). Deletions cut 4 bases from V and 6 bases from J, with 22 bases between. In germline, CDR1 is SNHLY, CDR2 FYNNEI. The CDR3 is made up of 17 amino acids. CDR3 sequence: CASSALTRDTWGNEQFF. In nucleotides, the CDR3 is TGTGCCAGCAGTGCACTTACCCGGGACACTTGGGGCAATGAGCAGTTCTTC. The full variable domain, completed using reference TRBV2 and TRBJ2-1, is EPEVTQTPSHQVTQMGQEVILRCVPISNHLYFYWYRQILGQKVEFLVSFYNNEISEKSEIFDDQFSVERPDGSNFTLKIRSTKLEDSAMYFCASSALTRDTWGNEQFFGPGTRLTVL.

The rearrangement joins TRBV3-1 (or the pseudogene TRBV3-2) to TRBJ2-5, with a weak D call TRBD2 (6 bases). The CDR3 runs to 16 residues. The ends were cut back, 4 bases at V and 2 bases at J, with 17 bases in the middle. Germline V gene lookup returns CDR1 LGHDT and CDR2 YNNKEL (reference sequence). The CDR3 region has the DNA TGTGCCAGCAGCCGTCCTAGGACGGGAGCACAAGAGACCCAGTACTTC. Amino acid sequence: CASSRPRTGAQETQYF.

The chain joins TRBV4-2 to TRBJ2-7, with D possibly matching TRBD2 (5 bases). Per the germline V gene, CDR1 is LGHNA and CDR2 is YNFKEQ. V was cut by 1 base and J by 2 bases, with 9 bases left in between. The CDR3 contains 14 residues. CDR3 bases: TGTGCCAGCAGCCAAGTAGTGGGAGCCTACGAGCAGTACTTC. It is translated as CASSQVVGAYEQYF.

This clone was observed a handful of times. This chain joins TRBV30 and TRBJ2-7; 8 bases fit TRBD1. Germline V CDR1 and CDR2: GTSNPN, SVGIG (reference sequence). J gave up 1 base and V 4 bases, and 12 bases lay outside the gene matches. CDR3 size: 16 residues. CDR3: CAWTSPRTGFSYEQYF. The CDR3 DNA reads as TGTGCCTGGACCTCGCCCAGGACAGGGTTTTCCTACGAGCAGTACTTC. Together with reference TRBV30 and TRBJ2-7, the CDR3 gives the full variable domain: SQTIHQWPATLVQPVGSPLSLECTVEGTSNPNLYWYRQAAGRGLQLLFYSVGIGQISSEVPQNLSASRPQDRQFILSSKKLLLSDSGFYLCAWTSPRTGFSYEQYFGPGTRLTVT.

This clone was detected a few times. The V gene is TRBV20-1, the J gene TRBJ2-7; TRBD2 matches at 7 bases. This CDR3 spans 12 amino acids. With 3 bases clipped from V and 3 bases from J, the junction kept 2 bases outside the gene matches. Germline V gene sequence: CDR1 DFQATT, CDR2 SNEGSKA (reference sequence). The CDR3 nucleotides read TGCAGTGCTAGTCAGCGGGACTACGAGCAGTACTTC. This sequence encodes CSASQRDYEQYF.

This rearrangement joins TRBV20-1 to TRBJ2-1; tentative D call: TRBD2 (5 bases). Germline V gene sequence: CDR1 DFQATT, CDR2 SNEGSKA (reference sequence). The CDR3 runs 10 residues. V dropped 7 bases and J dropped 13 bases, with 14 bases sitting between them. CDR3 bases: TGCAGTGTCCACGGGGAATACCAGTTCTTC. Protein product: CSVHGEYQFF.

The CDR3 nucleotides are TGCAGCGTCCAGGGGTGGTTACAGGGGGCCGACGAGCAGTACTTC. It yields the protein CSVQGWLQGADEQYF. The J gene is TRBJ2-7, the V gene TRBV29-1; 9 bases line up with TRBD1. The CDR3 contains 15 residues. V lost 6 bases to trimming and J lost 5 bases; unmatched junction nucleotides: 14. Germline CDR1 and CDR2: SQVTM and ANQGSEA.

The chain carries TRBV5-4 and TRBJ2-1; 7 bases align to TRBD2. V dropped 5 bases and J dropped 7; count of bases not matched to a gene: 9. Germline V lookup: CDR1 SGHNT, CDR2 YYREEE (reference sequence). The CDR3 spans 14 residues. The CDR3 coding sequence is TGTGCCAGCAGTCTTCGGGAGGCCGGGAATGAGCAGTTCTTC. This gives the protein CASSLREAGNEQFF. Full variable domain (rest looked up from reference TRBV5-4 and TRBJ2-1): ETGVTQSPTHLIKTRGQQVTLRCSSQSGHNTVSWYQQALGQGPQFIFQYYREEENGRGNFPPRFSGLQFPNYSSELNVNALELDDSALYLCASSLREAGNEQFFGPGTRLTVL.

The J gene is TRBJ2-5, the V gene TRBV15; D is ambiguous. The CDR3 extends over 12 amino acids. Looked up from germline, CDR1 is LNHNV and CDR2 is YYDKDF (reference sequence). The V gene lost 4 bases and the J gene lost 4 bases, with 7 bases spanning the gap. Written as DNA, the CDR3 is TGTGCCACCAGCACCCTCTCAGAGACCCAGTACTTC. Amino acid sequence: CATSTLSETQYF.

The chain carries TRBV7-2 and TRBJ2-3; tentatively, D is TRBD1 (6 bases). Trimming removed 10 bases at V and 5 bases at J, with 22 bases between. In germline, CDR1 is SGHTA, CDR2 FQGNSA. The CDR3 spans 15 residues. The chain's CDR3 is CATTFRAGAGDTQYF. The DNA of the CDR3 is TGTGCCACAACGTTTAGGGCAGGGGCTGGAGATACGCAGTATTTT.

J is TRBJ1-1 and V is TRBV5-1, with D possibly matching TRBD1 (6 bases). The CDR3 extends over 15 amino acids. Germline CDR1 SGHRS, CDR2 YFSETQ. V was pared by 4 bases and J by 0 bases, with 13 bases between. CDR3 loop: CASSRETGMNTEAFF. In nucleotides, the CDR3 is TGCGCCAGCAGCCGAGAAACAGGGATGAACACTGAAGCTTTCTTT.

The chain couples TRBV3-1 (or the pseudogene TRBV3-2) to TRBJ2-2; D uncertain. This CDR3 is 16 amino acids long. V lost 0 bases to trimming and J lost 0 bases, with 8 bases between them. The V gene's germline CDR1 is LGHDT and CDR2 YNNKEL (reference sequence). The CDR3 DNA reads TGTGCCAGCAGCCAAGATAGAACGGCGAACACCGGGGAGCTGTTTTTT. Protein sequence: CASSQDRTANTGELFF.

This clone appeared a single time. The chain has TRBV19 and TRBJ1-1, with D unclear. Trimming cost V 7 bases and J 5 bases, with 14 bases left between them. This CDR3 comprises 13 residues. Germline V gene lookup returns CDR1 LNHDA and CDR2 SQIVND (reference sequence). CDR3 DNA sequence: TGTGCCAGTAAACGGAAGGGAGCAACTGAAGCTTTCTTT. It specifies CASKRKGATEAFF. The full variable domain, with the rest looked up from reference TRBV19 and TRBJ1-1, is DGGITQSPKYLFRKEGQNVTLSCEQNLNHDAMYWYRQDPGQGLRLIYYSQIVNDFQKGDIAEGYSVSREKKESFPLTVTSAQKNPTAFYLCASKRKGATEAFFGQGTRLTVV.

The chain combines TRBV10-3 with TRBJ2-2, with 12 bases fitting TRBD2. J lost 0 bases, V lost 5 bases, and 7 bases had no gene match. This CDR3 comprises 18 residues. Looked up from germline, CDR1 is ENHRY and CDR2 is SYGVKD. The CDR3 coding sequence is TGTGCCATCAGTTATCGGACTAGCGGGAACACGAACACCGGGGAGCTGTTTTTT. Protein: CAISYRTSGNTNTGELFF.

J is TRBJ2-7 and V is TRBV28; D is undetermined. The V and J ends lost 6 bases and 3 bases respectively, with 3 bases between them. The CDR3 is 10 residues long. CDR1 MDHEN and CDR2 SYDVKM come from the germline V gene. The CDR3 nucleotides are TGTGCCAGCAGCCACTACGAGCAGTACTTC. Its translation: CASSHYEQYF.

This chain uses TRBV6-6 with TRBJ1-6; D remains unclear. The CDR3 is 14 amino acids. Looked up from germline, CDR1 is MNHNY and CDR2 is SVGAGI (reference sequence). CDR3 region: CATTTRGHNSPLHF. CDR3 nucleotides: TGTGCTACCACCACTCGGGGTCATAATTCACCCCTCCACTTT.

This sequence joins TRBV6-5 and TRBJ1-2; 11 bases are shared with TRBD1. J lost 10 bases, V lost 10 bases, and 8 bases had no gene match. Germline V lookup: CDR1 MNHEY, CDR2 SVGAGI. CDR3 length: 12 residues. The CDR3 reads CAIGDRGIVYTF. The DNA of the CDR3 is TGTGCCATCGGGGACAGGGGGATAGTCTACACCTTC.

This rearrangement joins TRBV19 to TRBJ2-7; TRBD2 aligns across 8 bases. Per germline, CDR1 LNHDA and CDR2 SQIVND (reference sequence). There are 14 residues in the CDR3. Trimming took 7 bases from V and 3 from J; bases not matched to a gene: 8. CDR3 sequence: CASKREFDFYEQYF. CDR3 nucleotides: TGTGCCAGTAAGCGGGAGTTTGATTTCTACGAGCAGTACTTC.